This T cell receptor (beta chain) was recovered during a study of a mutant IDH1 vaccine in newly diagnosed glioma. Study-level information: Beginning 4-6 weeks after radiotherapy alone, or with temozolomide cycles, vaccination took place. Treated patients were roughly 60% male, around 40% female, mean age around 40 years. Patients arrived already treated with radiotherapy, temozolomide, or both, most having had both.

V shed 4 bases and J shed 0 bases, with 13 bases lying between them. Germline V lookup: CDR1 LGHNA, CDR2 YSLEER. This CDR3 region has 16 residues. Concerning this clone itself: Its antigen is still unknown.

Sequencing used immunoSEQ multiplex PCR; TCRdb keeps in-frame clones, though not all of them. The table shows about 25,000 clones, with approximately 70% occurring only once. Time point of the sample: week 11, during vaccination. Alongside topical imiquimod, each dose of vaccine comprised 300 ug of mutant IDH1 20-mer peptide. This receptor was taken from a man between 18 and 29 years old with glioma. Some clones in this sample may be carry-over from other donors' samples. Sequencing used peripheral blood mononuclear cells (PBMCs), obtained from a glioma patient whose treatment included an IDH1 peptide vaccine. J is TRBJ2-4 and V is TRBV4-3; D ambiguous. CDR3 amino acids: CASSLAVTVAKNIQYF. The CDR3 DNA reads TGCGCCAGCAGCCTAGCCGTGACGGTAGCCAAAAACATTCAGTACTTC.